What follows is one T cell receptor (beta chain) and its context. The antigen remains undetermined. The data originate from a study of monozygotic twins with inflammatory bowel disease. Study-wide points: Twins with IBD had fewer clonotypes in common with others than healthy twins, particularly during disease activity.

Through template switching, UMIs that included a 6-nucleotide sample barcode were added. Following a re-call of the 5' RACE reads, TCRdb has one entry per CDR3 protein and lacks DNA. The sample's table shows some 200,000 distinct CDR3 sequences. The CDR3 is 15 amino acids. Germline V gene data show CDR1 as DFQATT and CDR2 as SNEGSKA (reference sequence). Sequences were obtained from blood. The receptor was isolated from a human donor with ulcerative colitis or Crohn's disease, or a healthy co-twin of an affected twin (not recorded which). The V gene is TRBV20-1, the J gene TRBJ2-1; lacking DNA, the TRBD1 call made by TCRdb goes unchecked. The CDR3 spells CSAVTIAGDYNEQFF.